These 21 T cell receptor beta chains were sequenced from one sample in a study of T cell responses to AZD1222 COVID-19 vaccine. Assay: immunoSEQ multiplex PCR; the TCRdb copy retains only in-frame clones and omits some. The sample comprises over 50,000 clones, 80% to 85% of which are singletons, and about 7% rests with the top ten. The specimen was peripheral blood, collected on day 0 of AZD1222 vaccination. These receptors were obtained from an adult in good health.

The chain recombines TRBV5-1 with TRBJ2-1, with D hard to call. The CDR3 sequence is 11 residues long. V was trimmed by 3 bases and J by 5 bases, leaving 3 bases between them. CDR1 is SGHRS and CDR2 is YFSETQ in the germline V gene. The CDR3: CASSYHNEQFF. CDR3 coding DNA: TGCGCCAGCAGCTATCACAATGAGCAGTTCTTC.

The chain employs TRBV11-2 and TRBJ2-7; D is unclear. V was shortened by 5 bases and J by 7 bases, with 18 bases between the two germline ends. Germline CDR1 and CDR2: SGHAT and FQNNGV. The CDR3 contains 14 residues. CDR3 coding DNA: TGTGCCAGCAGCCGGACCCCCTTTTACGAAGAGCAGTACTTC. This encodes CASSRTPFYEEQYF.

This chain uses TRBV25-1 with TRBJ2-3; either TRBD1 or TRBD2 may fit D (6 bases each). Germline V gene lookup returns CDR1 MGHDK and CDR2 SYGVNS. The germline V and J ends were trimmed by 7 bases and 4 bases, with 15 bases remaining between them. The CDR3 sequence is 14 residues long. Here the CDR3 reads CASTRGGRADTQYF. CDR3 coding DNA: TGTGCCAGCACCCGTGGGGGGCGCGCAGATACGCAGTATTTT.

The count of this clone is one. J is TRBJ2-7 and V is TRBV20-1; D is uncertain. The ends were cut back, 6 bases at V and 2 bases at J, with 5 bases in the middle. Germline CDR1 is DFQATT and CDR2 is SNEGSKA (reference sequence). This CDR3 has 10 residues. This chain's CDR3 is CSASPYEQYF. The CDR3 region has the DNA TGCAGTGCATCCCCCTACGAGCAGTACTTC.

The chain joins TRBV6-1 to TRBJ1-3; tentative D call: TRBD1 (6 bases). Germline-derived CDR1 and CDR2 are MNHNS and SASEGT. Trimming took off 0 bases at V and 6 bases at J, with 12 bases between the two ends. This CDR3 has 15 residues. The CDR3 region is CASSEAGQHLNTIYF. The CDR3 DNA reads as TGTGCCAGCAGTGAAGCGGGACAACACCTAAACACCATATATTTT.

V usage is TRBV6-2 or TRBV6-3 and J usage is TRBJ2-5, with D possibly called TRBD1 or TRBD2 (5 bases each). The CDR3 contains 14 residues. CDR1 MNHEY and CDR2 SVGEGT come from the germline V gene. The V end lost 2 bases, the J end lost 2 bases, and 9 bases lay between the germline ends. The CDR3 DNA follows: TGTGCCAGCAGTTACCGGGACCCTCAAGAGACCCAGTACTTC. Translation gives CASSYRDPQETQYF.

The chain is built from TRBV2 and TRBJ1-2; 9 bases map to TRBD1. The CDR3 is 13 amino acids. V shed 7 bases and J 6 bases; nucleotides not matched to a gene: 6. Germline lookup yields CDR1 SNHLY and CDR2 FYNNEI. The CDR3 bases are TGTGCCAGCAATAAGGGACAGGGTGATGGCTACACCTTC. This codes for CASNKGQGDGYTF.

V gene TRBV9 combines with J gene TRBJ1-5; TRBD1 is a possible D gene (5 bases). This CDR3 spans 15 amino acids. Germline V gene data show CDR1 as SGDLS and CDR2 as YYNGEE. V gave up 4 bases and J gave up 0 bases, with 11 bases separating them. The CDR3 protein is CASSLRQISNQPQHF. The CDR3, as DNA: TGTGCCAGCAGCCTCAGACAGATTAGCAATCAGCCCCAGCATTTT.

The chain links TRBV3-1 (or the pseudogene TRBV3-2) to TRBJ1-5; no clear D gene. V gave up 3 bases and J gave up 9 bases, with 15 bases separating them. This CDR3 is 14 amino acids long. Germline V CDR1 and CDR2: LGHDT, YNNKEL (reference sequence). CDR3 DNA: TGTGCCAGCAGCCATCGGACCGCGGAAGGGCCCCAGCATTTT. This gives the protein CASSHRTAEGPQHF.

The chain employs TRBV7-9 and TRBJ1-6; possible D gene TRBD1, 5 bases. This CDR3 contains 14 residues. V dropped 5 bases and J dropped 14 bases, with 19 bases sitting between them. Germline values: CDR1 SEHNR, CDR2 FQNEAQ (reference sequence). CDR3: CASSPSGAEMALHF. For the CDR3, the DNA is TGTGCCAGCAGCCCTTCTGGGGCGGAAATGGCCCTCCACTTT. Full variable domain (rest looked up from reference TRBV7-9 and TRBJ1-6): DTGVSQNPRHKITKRGQNVTFRCDPISEHNRLYWYRQTLGQGPEFLTYFQNEAQLEKSRLLSDRFSAERPKGSFSTLEIQRTEQGDSAMYLCASSPSGAEMALHFGNGTRLTVT.

The chain employs TRBV28 and TRBJ2-5, with D hard to call. Germline lookup yields CDR1 MDHEN and CDR2 SYDVKM. Trimming removed 6 bases at V and 4 bases at J, with 12 bases between. The CDR3 sequence is 13 residues long. The CDR3: CASRPPGGETQYF. Here the CDR3 DNA reads TGTGCCAGCAGGCCTCCGGGTGGAGAGACCCAGTACTTC.

V and J are TRBV6-5 and TRBJ2-3; D tentatively fits TRBD1 or TRBD2 (7 bases each). V lost 0 bases, J lost 4 bases, and 14 bases lay in between. Germline values: CDR1 MNHEY, CDR2 SVGAGI. This CDR3 contains 16 residues. The CDR3 sequence is CASSYSRGGGSDTQYF. In nucleotides, the CDR3 is TGTGCCAGCAGTTACTCGAGGGGAGGGGGCTCAGATACGCAGTATTTT.

CDR3 sequence (DNA): TGTGCCAGCAGACACGGGACAAAGCAGTTCTTC. Protein sequence: CASRHGTKQFF. This chain joins TRBV3-1 (or the pseudogene TRBV3-2) and TRBJ2-1, with a tentative D call TRBD1 (6 bases). Trimming cost V 6 bases and J 11 bases, with 11 bases left between them. Germline CDR1 reads LGHDT; CDR2 reads YNNKEL (reference sequence). This CDR3 contains 11 residues.

This clone was seen more than once but under ten times. The chain employs TRBV7-6 and TRBJ2-6; D is possibly TRBD2 (6 bases). The germline CDR1 and CDR2 sequences are SGHVS and FNYEAQ. V lost 5 bases, J lost 1 base, and 12 bases lay in between. This CDR3 spans 16 amino acids. For the CDR3, the DNA is TGTGCCAGCAGCCCGGTCGGGGGTTCTGGGGCCAACGTCCTGACTTTC. Translated: CASSPVGGSGANVLTF.

The CDR3 DNA reads TGTGCCAGCAGCCTCGGGCCGGGAGGGGAGCCTGAAGCTTTCTTT. This codes for CASSLGPGGEPEAFF. V is TRBV5-6 and J is TRBJ1-1; D perhaps matches TRBD1 (5 bases). This CDR3 has 15 residues. V lost 4 bases and J 6 bases, leaving 19 bases between the germline ends. CDR1 is SGHDT, CDR2 YYEEEE, per germline.

The V and J genes are TRBV28 and TRBJ2-4; D possibly matches TRBD1 or TRBD2 (5 bases each). The germline CDR1 and CDR2 sequences are MDHEN and SYDVKM. This CDR3 comprises 17 residues. The V end lost 6 bases, the J end lost 1 base, and 19 bases lay between the germline ends. The CDR3 sequence: CASRRRDGGNAKNIQYF. In nucleotides, the CDR3 is TGTGCCAGCAGACGAAGGGACGGCGGTAATGCCAAAAACATTCAGTACTTC.

The chain joins TRBV7-2 to TRBJ2-5; D is tentatively TRBD1 or TRBD2 (6 bases each). Trimming cost V 2 bases and J 5 bases, with 15 bases left between them. Germline V gives CDR1 SGHTA, CDR2 FQGNSA. CDR3 length equals 15 residues. CDR3 coding DNA: TGTGCCAGCAGCTTAAATTCAGGGGCGGGGGAGACCCAGTACTTC. It encodes CASSLNSGAGETQYF.

Only one count was recorded for this clone. The CDR3, as DNA: TGTGCCAGCTCAACAGGGATTGGGAGCAATCAGCCCCAGCATTTT. It specifies CASSTGIGSNQPQHF. This rearrangement joins TRBV18 to TRBJ1-5; TRBD1 might be the D (6 bases). V was cut by 5 bases and J by 1 base, with 12 bases left in between. Germline lookup yields CDR1 KGHSH and CDR2 LQKENI. This CDR3 is built from 15 residues.

V usage is TRBV2 and J usage is TRBJ1-4; weak D call: TRBD1 (5 bases). The CDR3 has 14 amino acids. V shed 7 bases and J shed 5 bases, with 14 bases lying between them. CDR1 SNHLY and CDR2 FYNNEI come from the germline V gene. The CDR3 nucleotides read TGTGCCAGCAACGCAAGGGGTCCCAATGAAAAACTGTTTTTT. Its translation: CASNARGPNEKLFF.

This rearrangement joins TRBV10-3 to TRBJ1-1; D might be TRBD1 (5 bases). The CDR3 totals 14 residues. CDR1 and CDR2 (germline): ENHRY, SYGVKD. V was clipped by 3 bases and J by 5 bases, with 13 bases between them. CDR3 nucleotides: TGTGCCATCAGTGAACAGGCCCTTAGGACTGAAGCTTTCTTT. Translated: CAISEQALRTEAFF.

This chain uses TRBV7-2 with TRBJ1-2; 8 bases align to TRBD1. This CDR3 is built from 13 residues. Germline trimming cut 2 bases from V and 7 bases from J; bases unmatched to any gene: 3. Germline lookup yields CDR1 SGHTA and CDR2 FQGNSA. The CDR3 DNA sequence: TGTGCCAGCAGCTTACAGGGGGCGCTTGGCTACACCTTC. This translates into CASSLQGALGYTF.